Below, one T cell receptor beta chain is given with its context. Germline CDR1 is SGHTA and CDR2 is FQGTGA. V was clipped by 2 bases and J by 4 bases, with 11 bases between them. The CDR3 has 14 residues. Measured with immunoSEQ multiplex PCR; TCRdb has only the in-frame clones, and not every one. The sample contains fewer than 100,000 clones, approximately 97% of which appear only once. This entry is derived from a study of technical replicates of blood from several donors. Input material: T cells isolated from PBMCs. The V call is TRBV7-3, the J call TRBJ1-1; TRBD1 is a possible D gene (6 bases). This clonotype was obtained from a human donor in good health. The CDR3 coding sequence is TGTGCCAGCAGCTTACAGGGGATGGCCACTGAAGCTTTCTTT. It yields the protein CASSLQGMATEAFF.